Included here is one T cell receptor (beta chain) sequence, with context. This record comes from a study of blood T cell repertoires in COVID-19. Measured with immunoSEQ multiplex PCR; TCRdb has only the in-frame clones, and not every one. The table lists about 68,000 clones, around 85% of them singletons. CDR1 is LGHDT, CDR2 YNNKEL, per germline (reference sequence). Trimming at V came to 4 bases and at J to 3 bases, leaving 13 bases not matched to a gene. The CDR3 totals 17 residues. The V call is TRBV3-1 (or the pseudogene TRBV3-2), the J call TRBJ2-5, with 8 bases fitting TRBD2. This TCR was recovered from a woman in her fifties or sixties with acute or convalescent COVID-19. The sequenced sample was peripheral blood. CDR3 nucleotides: TGTGCCAGCAGCCCCCTCGGGGGGCGGGGGGCTAAAGAGACCCAGTACTTC. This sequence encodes CASSPLGGRGAKETQYF.